Presented here are 29 T cell receptor beta chains from one specimen sequenced in a study of OX40 agonist ivuxolimab in advanced cancers. TCRdb's copy holds only in-frame clones and misses some; the assay was immunoSEQ multiplex PCR. The sample gives fewer than 80,000 clones, 85% of which show up once; 0.65% to 0.8% is in the top ten. The sample in question was CD4+ or CD8+ T cells sorted from blood, obtained in a trial of the OX40 agonist ivuxolimab. The receptors were sampled from an adult with an advanced solid tumor such as melanoma, head and neck, liver or kidney cancer.

This chain links TRBV6-1 with TRBJ2-5; TRBD2 agrees at 14 bases. CDR1 MNHNS and CDR2 SASEGT come from the germline V gene. The CDR3 covers 15 residues. Trimming at V came to 7 bases and at J to 3 bases, leaving 4 bases not matched to a gene. The CDR3 loop is CASNPGLAGEETQYF. DNA of the CDR3: TGTGCCAGCAACCCGGGACTAGCGGGAGAAGAGACCCAGTACTTC.

The gene calls are TRBV11-2 and TRBJ2-5, with 7 bases aligning to TRBD2. After removal of 5 bases from V and 5 bases from J, the junction contained 14 bases not matched to a gene. The CDR3 sequence is 16 residues long. CDR1 and CDR2 (germline): SGHAT, FQNNGV. The CDR3 DNA follows: TGTGCCAGCAGCCCTGGGGGGGACTACCGGGTCGAGACCCAGTACTTC. Protein: CASSPGGDYRVETQYF.

The rearrangement links TRBV5-1 to TRBJ1-6; 10 bases agree with TRBD1. Germline V CDR1 and CDR2: SGHRS, YFSETQ. This CDR3 spans 15 amino acids. V lost 4 bases, J lost 13 bases, and 11 bases stayed unmatched. CDR3 sequence: CASSLERDRGRPLHF. The CDR3 DNA reads as TGCGCCAGCAGCCTCGAGCGGGACAGGGGAAGGCCCCTCCACTTT.

The V gene is TRBV5-1, the J gene TRBJ2-6; TRBD1 or TRBD2 may be the D gene (5 bases each). Germline V CDR1 and CDR2: SGHRS, YFSETQ. The CDR3 has 18 residues. The V gene lost 0 bases and the J gene lost 1 base, with 14 bases spanning the gap. The CDR3 DNA sequence: TGCGCCAGCAGCTTGGAAACCGGGGCAGCGTCTGGGGCCAACGTCCTGACTTTC. Encoded protein: CASSLETGAASGANVLTF.

The genes are TRBV11-1 and TRBJ2-5; 10 bases line up with TRBD2. In germline, CDR1 is SGHAT, CDR2 FQDESV (reference sequence). The V segment lost 5 bases and the J segment 4 bases; nucleotides outside the gene matches: 7. The CDR3 spans 15 residues. CDR3 in DNA: TGTGCCAGCAGCGCCCGGCTAGCGGGGGTAGAGACCCAGTACTTC. Protein sequence: CASSARLAGVETQYF.

Only one count was recorded for this clone. This chain links TRBV4-3 with TRBJ2-1; D ambiguous. V dropped 1 base and J dropped 6 bases, with 13 bases sitting between them. Germline loops: CDR1 LGHNA, CDR2 YSLEER. The CDR3 sequence is 15 residues long. CDR3 nucleotide sequence: TGCGCCAGCAGCCAAGCTCCGACTGAAGGCAATGAGCAGTTCTTC. The encoded protein is CASSQAPTEGNEQFF.

The chain recombines TRBV6-1 with TRBJ1-5, with D tentatively TRBD1 (5 bases). The germline V gene has CDR1 MNHNS and CDR2 SASEGT. Deletions cut 6 bases from V and 0 bases from J, with 9 bases between. The CDR3 length is 14 residues. In DNA, the CDR3 is TGTGCCAGCAGAGGGGTTAATAGCAATCAGCCCCAGCATTTT. Protein product: CASRGVNSNQPQHF.

J is TRBJ1-1 and V is TRBV19; TRBD1 matches at 11 bases. This CDR3 has 15 amino acids. V lost 5 bases and J lost 3; bases outside the gene matches: 5. Germline values: CDR1 LNHDA, CDR2 SQIVND (reference sequence). The CDR3 loop reads CASSSDRGLHTEAFF. The CDR3 region has the DNA TGTGCCAGTAGTTCGGACAGGGGGCTGCACACTGAAGCTTTCTTT.

V usage is TRBV10-3 and J usage is TRBJ2-1; maybe TRBD2 (7 bases). In germline, CDR1 is ENHRY, CDR2 SYGVKD. The CDR3 extends over 13 amino acids. Trimming removed 11 bases at V and 10 bases at J, with 21 bases between. The CDR3 is CALSKGGAYEQFF. The CDR3 coding sequence is TGTGCCCTAAGTAAGGGGGGGGCGTACGAGCAGTTCTTC.

This rearrangement joins TRBV18 to TRBJ2-2; no reliable D call. Germline loops: CDR1 KGHSH, CDR2 LQKENI. The CDR3 consists of 15 residues. Deletions cut 6 bases from V and 0 bases from J, with 11 bases between. This CDR3 reads CASSLGNTNTGELFF. The CDR3 coding sequence is TGTGCCAGCTCCCTAGGGAATACGAACACCGGGGAGCTGTTTTTT.

The chain has TRBV25-1 and TRBJ2-7, with D unresolved. Trimming cost V 3 bases and J 1 base, with 7 bases left between them. The CDR3 loop spans 13 amino acids. Germline V lookup: CDR1 MGHDK, CDR2 SYGVNS. CDR3 nucleotides: TGTGCCAGCAGTGATGGGCTGTCCTACGAGCAGTACTTC. Its protein product is CASSDGLSYEQYF.

The genes are TRBV10-3 and TRBJ2-3; the D call may be TRBD1 or TRBD2 (5 bases each). Germline lookup yields CDR1 ENHRY and CDR2 SYGVKD. V was shortened by 10 bases and J by 4 bases, with 12 bases between the two germline ends. This CDR3 is 12 amino acids long. The CDR3, as DNA: TGTGCCACCGGGACCGGAGCAGATACGCAGTATTTT. It specifies CATGTGADTQYF.

This clone was detected many times. This specimen includes other DNA sequences encoding the same CDR3. The genes are TRBV10-2 and TRBJ2-2, with D maybe TRBD2 (6 bases). Per the germline V gene, CDR1 is WSHSY and CDR2 is SAAADI. The CDR3 has 17 amino acids. Trimming cost V 8 bases and J 1 base, with 20 bases left between them. CDR3 loop: CASGTGTSQLNTGELFF. Here the CDR3 DNA reads TGCGCCAGCGGTACCGGGACTTCCCAATTGAACACCGGGGAGCTGTTTTTT.

This sequence joins TRBV6-1 and TRBJ1-1, with 8 positions matching TRBD1. CDR1 MNHNS and CDR2 SASEGT come from the germline V gene. Germline trimming cut 5 bases from V and 6 bases from J; bases unmatched to any gene: 5. The CDR3 spans 13 residues. The CDR3 spells CASSRDRGSEAFF. The CDR3 region has the DNA TGTGCCAGCAGTAGAGACAGGGGATCTGAAGCTTTCTTT.

This CDR3 reads CASSPGQPTGELFF. CDR3 DNA: TGTGCCAGCAGCCCAGGGCAACCCACCGGGGAGCTGTTTTTT. The chain recombines TRBV11-2 with TRBJ2-2; maybe TRBD1 (5 bases). Trimming took 5 bases from V and 4 from J, leaving 11 bases between them. The CDR3 is made up of 14 amino acids. Germline values: CDR1 SGHAT, CDR2 FQNNGV.

The chain links TRBV7-3 to TRBJ2-3, with D possibly matching TRBD2 (6 bases). The CDR3 sequence is 15 residues long. With 3 bases removed from V and 1 base from J, the gap between germline ends came to 11 bases. CDR1 SGHTA and CDR2 FQGTGA come from the germline V gene. CDR3 in amino acids: CASSFVAVGTDTQYF. In DNA form, the CDR3 reads TGTGCCAGCAGCTTTGTAGCGGTTGGCACAGATACGCAGTATTTT.

This chain uses TRBV7-2 with TRBJ1-2; D ambiguous. Germline CDR1 and CDR2: SGHTA and FQGNSA. V was pared by 1 base and J by 3 bases, with 9 bases between. This CDR3 region has 14 residues. In DNA, the CDR3 is TGTGCCAGCAGCTTAGTCGTTTCGGACTATGGCTACACCTTC. Amino acids: CASSLVVSDYGYTF.

The V gene is TRBV19, the J gene TRBJ1-4; the D is unclear. Trimming left V 8 bases short and J 0 bases short, with 10 bases between. The CDR3 covers 14 residues. Germline CDR1 reads LNHDA; CDR2 reads SQIVND (reference sequence). In DNA form, the CDR3 reads TGTGCCAGTGTAGACGGTGCAACTAATGAAAAACTGTTTTTT. Translating gives CASVDGATNEKLFF. Drawing the rest from reference TRBV19 and TRBJ1-4, the complete variable domain is DGGITQSPKYLFRKEGQNVTLSCEQNLNHDAMYWYRQDPGQGLRLIYYSQIVNDFQKGDIAEGYSVSREKKESFPLTVTSAQKNPTAFYLCASVDGATNEKLFFGSGTQLSVL.

The chain recombines TRBV11-2 with TRBJ1-2; D is unclear. This CDR3 spans 14 amino acids. Trimming cost V 3 bases and J 5 bases, with 13 bases left between them. Germline lookup yields CDR1 SGHAT and CDR2 FQNNGV. The DNA of the CDR3 is TGTGCCAGCAGCTTCACGGTCGGTCATTATGGCTACACCTTC. Protein product: CASSFTVGHYGYTF.

For this clone: A junction boundary mismatches the germline segment, possibly from a read error. The chain combines TRBV7-7 with TRBJ2-2; no clear D gene. The CDR3 is 14 amino acids. Germline CDR1 and CDR2: SSHAT and FNYEAQ (reference sequence). DNA for the CDR3: TGTGCTAGCAGCTTCGGACCCGACACCGGGGAGCTGTTTTTT. As protein: CASSFGPDTGELFF.

The chain couples TRBV18 to TRBJ2-1; 12 nucleotides line up with TRBD2. The V segment lost 3 bases and the J segment 5 bases; nucleotides outside the gene matches: 5. The CDR3 has 16 amino acids. Looked up from germline, CDR1 is KGHSH and CDR2 is LQKENI. The CDR3 coding sequence is TGTGCCAGCTCACCCAGTCTAGCGGGGGGGAACAATGAGCAGTTCTTC. Protein product: CASSPSLAGGNNEQFF.

V gene TRBV4-1 combines with J gene TRBJ2-7; unclear D gene. The CDR3 contains 14 residues. The germline V gene has CDR1 MGHRA and CDR2 YSYEKL. V lost 3 bases and J lost 5, with 14 bases in between. CDR3 bases: TGCGCCAGCAGCCACCAGTTGAGTTGGGACGAGCAGTACTTC. The encoded protein is CASSHQLSWDEQYF.

V is TRBV2 and J is TRBJ1-5; no clear D gene. Germline values: CDR1 SNHLY, CDR2 FYNNEI. V lost 7 bases and J 6 bases, leaving 16 bases between the germline ends. CDR3 size: 14 residues. CDR3 nucleotides: TGTGCCAGCAATTTAGGATTACGGCGTCAGCCCCAGCATTTT. This codes for CASNLGLRRQPQHF.

The chain links TRBV6-1 to TRBJ1-2, with D uncertain. Germline V gene sequence: CDR1 MNHNS, CDR2 SASEGT. The length of the CDR3 is 16 residues. V was cut by 1 base and J by 6 bases, with 18 bases left in between. The CDR3 nucleotides are TGTGCCAGCAGTGAAGGGTTTGGTAGCTGGATCGATGGCTACACCTTC. It is translated as CASSEGFGSWIDGYTF.

The genes are TRBV6-5 and TRBJ2-5, with 11 bases identical to TRBD1. CDR1 and CDR2 from the germline V gene are MNHEY and SVGAGI. This CDR3 comprises 15 residues. Unmatched junction bases numbered 7, after V lost 5 bases and J lost 5 bases. The CDR3 region has the DNA TGTGCCAGCAGTGCCTGGACAGGGGGCAGGGAGACCCAGTACTTC. It codes for CASSAWTGGRETQYF.

This clone was counted a single time. The gene calls are TRBV10-2 and TRBJ2-7, with D possibly matching TRBD2 (6 bases). This CDR3 is 14 amino acids long. Deletions cut 2 bases from V and 6 bases from J, with 14 bases between. Germline loops: CDR1 WSHSY, CDR2 SAAADI. CDR3 nucleotides: TGCGCCAGCAGTGAGGCAGGGAGGTTCTTCGAGCAGTACTTC. As protein: CASSEAGRFFEQYF.

This chain connects TRBV29-1 to TRBJ2-1; 7 bases agree with TRBD2. Germline V gives CDR1 SQVTM, CDR2 ANQGSEA. This CDR3 comprises 15 residues. Trimming took 7 bases from V and 4 from J; bases not matched to a gene: 13. This CDR3 is CSALGRSGVYNEQFF. The DNA of the CDR3 is TGCAGCGCCCTAGGTCGCAGCGGGGTTTACAATGAGCAGTTCTTC.

CDR3 sequence (DNA): TGTGCCAGTAGTATAATGGAAGGGAACCAGCCCCAGCATTTT. Translated, it gives CASSIMEGNQPQHF. The rearrangement uses TRBV19 and TRBJ1-5; unclear D gene. Germline V lookup: CDR1 LNHDA, CDR2 SQIVND (reference sequence). Between the trimmed V and J ends, which lost 2 bases and 7 bases, there was a span of 12 bases. The CDR3 is 14 residues long.

The chain recombines TRBV5-8 with TRBJ2-3, with D maybe TRBD2 (6 bases). V lost 5 bases to trimming and J lost 4 bases, with 11 bases between them. CDR1 is SGHTS, CDR2 YDEGEE, per germline. The CDR3 sequence is 13 residues long. The CDR3 sequence is CASRTRVADTQYF. As DNA, the CDR3 is TGTGCCAGCAGGACTAGAGTGGCAGATACGCAGTATTTT.